Below are 14 T cell receptor beta chains sequenced from a single sample in a study of T-cell reconstitution after alpha-beta-depleted transplantation in children (dated by TCRdb to the mid-2010s). What this sample's treatment or condition label stands for: allogeneic hematopoietic cell transplantation with graft depleted of TCRalphabeta T cells and CD19 B cells. Library prep was done by PCR. The data were produced on an Illumina HiSeq 2500. Molecular barcoding was employed in the preparation of TCR libraries, with unique molecular identifiers being used to normalize TCRbeta repertoire quantification. In-frame beta chains were kept once TCRdb had trimmed the public reads at Q25 with fastp and called clones with MiXCR. All rows with the same CDR3 protein become a single entry with the most common DNA and genes. Present in this sample are about 580,000 distinct CDR3 sequences, under 30% of which were seen just once. The top ten constitute 13% to 15% of the sample.

This sample comprised PBMCs, mostly from graft donor cells, obtained 360 days after TCRalphabeta/CD19-depleted stem cell transplant. All receptors come from a boy in the first two years of life who had a stem cell transplant for acute myeloid leukemia, so the T cells may come from the graft donor.

J is TRBJ2-5 and V is TRBV12-3 or TRBV12-4; 7 nucleotides agree with TRBD1. The CDR3 is 13 amino acids. The V and J ends lost 4 bases and 7 bases, in that order; junction bases with no gene match: 6. CDR3 amino acids: CASSSPYRGTQYF. The CDR3 nucleotides are TGTGCCAGCAGTTCCCCCTACAGGGGGACCCAGTACTTC.

The sample holds many counts of this clonotype. This chain connects TRBV11-2 to TRBJ2-2; D is unclear. Trimming took off 5 bases at V and 0 bases at J, with 7 bases between the two ends. CDR1 and CDR2 (germline): SGHAT, FQNNGV. CDR3 length equals 14 residues. The CDR3 DNA sequence: TGTGCCAGCAGCAGGACGGCGAACACCGGGGAGCTGTTTTTT. It encodes CASSRTANTGELFF.

For this clonotype: A much larger clone is a single base away; this may be a read error. V usage is TRBV20-1 and J usage is TRBJ2-5, with 12 bases that match TRBD2. In germline, CDR1 is DFQATT, CDR2 SNEGSKA (reference sequence). The CDR3 has 15 amino acids. CDR3 in amino acids: CNASRTSGDQETQYF. The CDR3 DNA reads as TGCAATGCTTCTAGGACTAGCGGGGACCAAGAGACCCAGTACTTC.

This clonotype has only a few counts. The chain employs TRBV12-3 or TRBV12-4 and TRBJ1-4; weak D call: TRBD1 (5 bases). Deletions cut 3 bases from V and 5 bases from J, with 13 bases between. This CDR3 has 15 amino acids. CDR3 sequence reads: CASSFGRGTNEKLFF. For the CDR3, the DNA is TGTGCCAGCAGTTTCGGACGGGGGACGAATGAAAAACTGTTTTTT.

The gene calls are TRBV10-3 and TRBJ2-1, with 7 bases that match TRBD2. V dropped 3 bases and J dropped 10; count of bases not matched to a gene: 6. The CDR3 runs 13 residues. The germline V gene has CDR1 ENHRY and CDR2 SYGVKD. CDR3 coding DNA: TGTGCCATCAGTGAACTATTTAGCGGGGAGCAGTTCTTC. Protein product: CAISELFSGEQFF.

This clonotype has ten or more counts. The chain recombines TRBV12-3 or TRBV12-4 with TRBJ2-1; D is ambiguous. The length of the CDR3 is 15 residues. Between the trimmed V and J ends, which lost 3 bases and 0 bases, there was a span of 9 bases. This chain's CDR3 is CASSLLVGSYNEQFF. The CDR3 nucleotides are TGTGCCAGCAGTTTGTTGGTGGGCTCCTACAATGAGCAGTTCTTC.

The chain carries TRBV6-1 and TRBJ2-3; D is possibly TRBD1 or TRBD2 (5 bases each). There are 17 residues in the CDR3. Per germline, CDR1 MNHNS and CDR2 SASEGT. Trimming stripped 6 bases from V and 5 bases from J, with 24 bases between. In nucleotides, the CDR3 is TGTGCCAGCAGCCGTGGGATCGGGGACCCCCGTTTAGATACGCAGTATTTT. Translating gives CASSRGIGDPRLDTQYF.

V is TRBV6-5 and J is TRBJ2-3; D gene ambiguous. The CDR3 runs 16 residues. The V end lost 4 bases, the J end lost 0 bases, and 14 bases lay between the germline ends. The germline gives CDR1 MNHEY, CDR2 SVGAGI. The CDR3 DNA reads as TGTGCCAGCAGTTCCGGACGGCGCCCTAGCACAGATACGCAGTATTTT. It encodes CASSSGRRPSTDTQYF.

This clonotype has a count of ten or more. CDR3 sequence (DNA): TGTGCCAGCAGCTCGCCGGGGAGGGGTGAGAACAATGAGCAGTTCTTC. Its translation: CASSSPGRGENNEQFF. The rearrangement links TRBV11-2 to TRBJ2-1; 7 bases align to TRBD2. Germline assignment: CDR1 SGHAT and CDR2 FQNNGV. J gave up 5 bases and V 4 bases, and 11 bases lay outside the gene matches. The CDR3 sequence is 16 residues long.

This clonotype was observed a few times. This sequence joins TRBV12-3 or TRBV12-4 and TRBJ2-1; D tentatively reads TRBD1 or TRBD2 (5 bases each). This CDR3 has 16 amino acids. The V gene lost 3 bases and the J gene lost 4 bases, with 16 bases spanning the gap. The CDR3 coding sequence is TGTGCCAGCAGTTTGGGGTTTCCGGGACCATACAATGAGCAGTTCTTC. This codes for CASSLGFPGPYNEQFF.

This clonotype has a count of ten or more. The chain employs TRBV5-1 and TRBJ2-3; D gene ambiguous. The V end was cut by 0 bases, the J end by 4 bases, with 9 bases between. The CDR3 contains 14 residues. Germline loops: CDR1 SGHRS, CDR2 YFSETQ. CDR3 DNA: TGCGCCAGCAGCTTGGATGATGGCGCAGATACGCAGTATTTT. It is translated as CASSLDDGADTQYF.

This clonotype showed up many times. This sequence joins TRBV28 and TRBJ2-2, with a tentative D call TRBD2 (7 bases). The CDR3 is made up of 15 amino acids. The V gene's germline CDR1 is MDHEN and CDR2 SYDVKM. Trimming stripped 7 bases from V and 0 bases from J, with 12 bases between. In nucleotides, the CDR3 is TGTGCCAGCACCGTAGGGGGGGCGAACACCGGGGAGCTGTTTTTT. Protein product: CASTVGGANTGELFF. The full variable domain, rest sourced from reference TRBV28 and TRBJ2-2, is DVKVTQSSRYLVKRTGEKVFLECVQDMDHENMFWYRQDPGLGLRLIYFSYDVKMKEKGDIPEGYSVSREKKERFSLILESASTNQTSMYLCASTVGGANTGELFFGEGSRLTVL.

This clonotype showed up many times. This rearrangement joins TRBV4-3 to TRBJ1-6; a possible D gene is TRBD1 (6 bases). Germline V gives CDR1 LGHNA, CDR2 YSLEER. The CDR3 sequence is 15 residues long. The V end lost 4 bases, the J end lost 13 bases, and 20 bases lay between the germline ends. Here the CDR3 DNA reads TGCGCCAGCAGCCCGAGGAAGGGGACATCATCGCCCCTCCACTTT. Translated, it gives CASSPRKGTSSPLHF.

Ten or more counts support this clonotype. This chain joins TRBV30 and TRBJ1-6; no reliable D call. Trimming removed 3 bases from V and 2 bases from J, with 5 bases in between. CDR3 length: 13 amino acids. Germline CDR1 GTSNPN, CDR2 SVGIG (reference sequence). This CDR3 is CAWSGAYNSPLHF. The CDR3 DNA reads TGTGCCTGGAGCGGGGCCTATAATTCACCCCTCCACTTT.